This TCR beta chain was recovered during a study of regulatory T cells in long-lasting Graves disease. The sample's time point: persistent/refractory GD, antithyroid drugs over 5 years with positive TRAb. The TCR library was prepared using RNA isolated from PBMCs. An endocrinology department in Xi'an, China, supplied the patients. Overall study results and limits: Persistent disease samples used TRBV28, TRBJ1-2 and TRBJ2-5 preferentially.

Arm-PCR of CDR3 regions with iRepertoire HTBI primers generated TCR beta libraries. TCRdb reprocessed the multiplex PCR reads with MiXCR, giving one entry per CDR3 protein. The sample lists 420,000 or so distinct CDR3 sequences, around 22% occurring once. Germline assignment: CDR1 LNHDA and CDR2 SQIVND (reference sequence). V was pared by 3 bases and J by 2 bases, with 8 bases of the junction left unmatched. There are 16 residues in the CDR3. This clonotype was recorded a few times. What it binds is not known. This specimen was peripheral blood mononuclear cells (PBMCs), taken when the disease was refractory, from a patient treated with antithyroid drugs. The source of this sequence is a female donor with Graves disease. This sequence joins TRBV19 and TRBJ2-7, with 9 bases identical to TRBD2. CDR3 region: CASSMVPSGKAYEQYF. The CDR3 DNA reads TGTGCCAGTAGTATGGTCCCTAGCGGGAAGGCCTACGAGCAGTACTTC.